This section outlines one T cell receptor (beta chain) sequence together with its context. This entry comes from a study of blood T cell repertoires in COVID-19. Background on the study: Samples representing acute and convalescent COVID-19 were sourced from the United States, Italy and Spain. Sources were T cells, B-cell-depleted T cells, or PBMCs; the material itself was cDNA or gDNA.

Original processing notes: Amplified reference gene primers provided the basis for estimating nucleated cell counts. Here immunoSEQ multiplex PCR was the method, and the copy in TCRdb shows in-frame clones only, minus some. Clone size and the V and J calls come from that table; the DNA yielded D and trimming. Here the sample spans hundreds of thousands of clones, 85% to 90% being singletons. J lost 6 bases, V lost 5 bases, and 6 bases had no gene match. The CDR3 consists of 14 residues. The germline V gene encodes CDR1 MNHEY and CDR2 SVGEGT. The rearrangement joins TRBV6-2 or TRBV6-3 to TRBJ1-5; TRBD1 agrees at 8 bases. Sequences were obtained from peripheral blood. This clonotype was obtained from a woman aged 40-49 years with COVID-19, enrolled during active disease. The CDR3 here is CASSPDRGSQPQHF. CDR3 in DNA: TGTGCCAGCAGTCCCGACAGGGGCTCTCAGCCCCAGCATTTT.